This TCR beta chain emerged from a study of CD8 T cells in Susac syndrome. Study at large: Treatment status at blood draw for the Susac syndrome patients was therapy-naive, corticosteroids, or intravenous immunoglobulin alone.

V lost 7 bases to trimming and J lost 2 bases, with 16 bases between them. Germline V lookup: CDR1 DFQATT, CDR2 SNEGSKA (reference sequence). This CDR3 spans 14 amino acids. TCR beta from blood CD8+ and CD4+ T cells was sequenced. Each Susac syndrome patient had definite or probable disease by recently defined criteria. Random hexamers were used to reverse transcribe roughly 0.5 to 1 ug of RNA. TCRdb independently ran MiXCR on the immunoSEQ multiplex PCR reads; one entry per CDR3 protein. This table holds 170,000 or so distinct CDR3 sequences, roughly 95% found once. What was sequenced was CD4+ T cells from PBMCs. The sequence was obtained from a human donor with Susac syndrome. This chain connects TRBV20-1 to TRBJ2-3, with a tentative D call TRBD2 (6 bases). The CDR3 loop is CSGRGRYPTDTQYF. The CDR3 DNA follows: TGCAGTGGTCGGGGGAGGTATCCCACAGATACGCAGTATTTT.